The TCR beta chain under discussion was sequenced for a study of blood T cell repertoires in COVID-19. Across the whole study: Collection of acute and convalescent COVID-19 samples took place in the United States, Italy and Spain. In each case, the material was cDNA or gDNA derived from T cells, B-cell-depleted T cells, or PBMCs.

CDR1 is ENHRY and CDR2 is SYGVKD in the germline V gene. The length of the CDR3 is 15 residues. V dropped 5 bases and J dropped 5; count of bases not matched to a gene: 7. Original methodology: Amplified reference gene primers provided the basis for estimating nucleated cell counts. TCRdb's table, derived via immunoSEQ multiplex PCR, lists solely in-frame clones and lacks some. V, J and clone size reflect that table, while D and trimming were determined from the DNA. Of roughly 280,000 clones listed, 87% are singletons. This receptor was obtained from a woman in her forties or fifties who had recovered from COVID-19. The rearrangement joins TRBV10-3 to TRBJ2-3, with 10 positions matching TRBD2. The sample taken for sequencing was peripheral blood. Here the CDR3 DNA reads TGTGCCATCAGTCAAGCGGGGGGGCAGGGAGATACGCAGTATTTT. Residues: CAISQAGGQGDTQYF.